This T cell receptor beta chain was identified in a study of blood T cell repertoires in COVID-19. Study at large: Donors in the United States, Italy and Spain gave samples during acute or convalescent COVID-19. Nucleic acid was either cDNA or gDNA, and it came from T cells, B-cell-depleted T cells, or PBMCs.

The CDR3 has 15 amino acids. Looked up from germline, CDR1 is MDHEN and CDR2 is SYDVKM. This clone occurred once. One junction end disagrees with the germline gene, perhaps due to a read error. Patients of the Seattle cohort, enrolled during active infection, were followed longitudinally. In the source study's methods: Nucleated cell counts were estimated from reference gene primer amplification. TCRdb's copy holds only in-frame clones and misses some; the assay was immunoSEQ multiplex PCR. V and J calls and clone size come straight from that table; D and trimming were deduced from the DNA. The data contain hundreds of thousands of clones, roughly nine tenths of them singletons.

Sequencing used peripheral blood. This TCR derives from a woman in her 30s with COVID-19, enrolled during active disease. J is TRBJ1-1 and V is TRBV28; D is undetermined. In nucleotides, the CDR3 is TGTGCCAGCAGCTTATTCGGGAACTCGAACACTGAAGCTTTCTTT. Residues: CASSLFGNSNTEAFF. The variable domain in full, completed from reference TRBV28 and TRBJ1-1, reads DVKVTQSSRYLVKRTGEKVFLECVQDMDHENMFWYRQDPGLGLRLIYFSYDVKMKEKGDIPEGYSVSREKKERFSLILESASTNQTSMYLCASSLFGNSNTEAFFGQGTRLTVV.